Below, 24 T cell receptor beta chains from the same sample are listed, as sequenced in a study of T cell repertoires in cytomegalovirus infection. TCRdb independently ran MiXCR on the reads; one entry per CDR3 protein. The sample has about 310,000 distinct CDR3 sequences; under 20% are singletons. The sample consisted of PBMCs. These receptors came from a human donor in good health (CMV status not recorded). Some clones in this sample may be carry-over from other donors' samples.

CDR3 sequence reads: CASTRSSGGAYETQYF. The DNA of the CDR3 is TGTGCCAGCACTAGAAGTAGCGGGGGGGCTTATGAGACCCAGTACTTC. V gene TRBV28 combines with J gene TRBJ2-5, with 11 bases aligning to TRBD2. J lost 5 bases, V lost 7 bases, and 12 bases had no gene match. Germline V gene lookup returns CDR1 MDHEN and CDR2 SYDVKM. The CDR3 is 16 amino acids.

The genes are TRBV11-2 and TRBJ1-6, with D perhaps TRBD1 (6 bases). Deletions cut 5 bases from V and 10 bases from J, with 18 bases between. Germline CDR1 SGHAT, CDR2 FQNNGV. The CDR3 runs to 15 residues. The CDR3 protein is CASSAQQGIGSPLHF. Written as DNA, the CDR3 is TGTGCCAGCAGCGCCCAACAGGGTATTGGGTCACCCCTCCACTTT.

On this clonotype: A much larger clone is a single base away; this may be a read error. This sequence joins TRBV7-2 and TRBJ1-1; tentative D call: TRBD1 (5 bases). Trimming pared 0 bases from V and 3 bases from J, leaving 17 bases between. The length of the CDR3 is 17 residues. The germline V gene has CDR1 SGHTA and CDR2 FQGNSA. CDR3 loop: CASSLARHRDSDTEAFF. Written as DNA, the CDR3 is TGTGCCAGCAGCTTAGCGCGGCATCGGGACTCTGACACTGAAGCTTTCTTT.

This clonotype has only a few counts. The chain couples TRBV20-1 to TRBJ1-5, with D unclear. Germline CDR1 DFQATT, CDR2 SNEGSKA (reference sequence). V was clipped by 2 bases and J by 3 bases, with 8 bases between them. The CDR3 consists of 13 residues. CDR3: CSARMGSNQPQHF. In DNA, the CDR3 is TGCAGTGCTAGAATGGGATCCAATCAGCCCCAGCATTTT.

Many counts were recorded for this clonotype. The rearrangement uses TRBV11-2 and TRBJ1-1, with TRBD1 matching 7 bases. The CDR3 length is 15 residues. Germline CDR1 reads SGHAT; CDR2 reads FQNNGV. V lost 3 bases to trimming and J lost 0 bases; unmatched junction nucleotides: 4. DNA for the CDR3: TGTGCCAGCAGCTTGACAGGGACCATGAACACTGAAGCTTTCTTT. Amino acid sequence: CASSLTGTMNTEAFF.

Many counts were recorded for this clonotype. The V gene is TRBV6-6, the J gene TRBJ1-1, with TRBD1 matching 9 bases. The V gene's germline CDR1 is MNHNY and CDR2 SVGAGI (reference sequence). V dropped 5 bases and J dropped 4; count of bases not matched to a gene: 5. The CDR3 runs to 14 residues. DNA for the CDR3: TGTGCCAGCAGTCGGGACAGGGTTCGCACTGAAGCTTTCTTT. This sequence encodes CASSRDRVRTEAFF.

This sequence joins TRBV10-3 and TRBJ2-7; possibly TRBD1 for D (6 bases). This CDR3 region has 11 residues. Per germline, CDR1 ENHRY and CDR2 SYGVKD. V lost 11 bases to trimming and J lost 6 bases, with 14 bases between them. CDR3 in amino acids: CAAASGAEQYF. CDR3 DNA sequence: TGTGCCGCCGCCTCAGGGGCCGAGCAGTACTTC.

The sample holds many counts of this clonotype. Written as DNA, the CDR3 is TGTGCCAGCAGCCCGGACGGAAACTACGAGCAGTACTTC. This translates into CASSPDGNYEQYF. The chain links TRBV7-2 to TRBJ2-7, with D hard to call. Germline V gives CDR1 SGHTA, CDR2 FQGNSA. This CDR3 spans 13 amino acids. The germline V and J ends were trimmed by 5 bases and 3 bases, with 11 bases remaining between them.

The chain carries TRBV7-2 and TRBJ1-2, with 12 bases identical to TRBD1. V lost 2 bases and J lost 8; bases outside the gene matches: 12. Germline CDR1 is SGHTA and CDR2 is FQGNSA. CDR3 length: 17 amino acids. In nucleotides, the CDR3 is TGTGCCAGCAGCTTATTTCAATCGGGACAGGGGGCTGACGGCTACACCTTC. It translates to CASSLFQSGQGADGYTF.

This rearrangement joins TRBV20-1 to TRBJ1-2; the D is unclear. The length of the CDR3 is 13 residues. V gave up 3 bases and J gave up 9 bases, with 17 bases separating them. The germline CDR1 and CDR2 sequences are DFQATT and SNEGSKA (reference sequence). In DNA, the CDR3 is TGCAGTGCTAGCCCCCCCGGAGCCGGGAGCTACACCTTC. Amino acid sequence: CSASPPGAGSYTF.

The CDR3 DNA reads TGTGCCAGCAGCCGTGGCGGGGGGGTCCAAGAGACCCAGTACTTC. Translating gives CASSRGGGVQETQYF. The chain combines TRBV28 with TRBJ2-5; 9 positions agree with TRBD2. CDR1 is MDHEN and CDR2 is SYDVKM in the germline V gene. Trimming took 6 bases from V and 1 from J; bases not matched to a gene: 6. This CDR3 region has 15 residues.

The chain links TRBV7-9 to TRBJ2-7, with D tentatively TRBD1 (5 bases). This CDR3 is built from 13 residues. CDR1 SEHNR and CDR2 FQNEAQ come from the germline V gene (reference sequence). Trimming stripped 3 bases from V and 3 bases from J, with 9 bases between. The CDR3 DNA is TGTGCCAGCAGCTTTGACAGCAGCTACGAGCAGTACTTC. Translated, it gives CASSFDSSYEQYF.

This clonotype was counted between two and nine times. V and J are TRBV7-9 and TRBJ2-1, with D possibly TRBD2 on 7 matching bases. Germline V gene lookup returns CDR1 SEHNR and CDR2 FQNEAQ (reference sequence). This CDR3 spans 14 amino acids. V was clipped by 0 bases and J by 8 bases, with 11 bases between them. In DNA form, the CDR3 reads TGTGCCAGCAGCTTAGCGGGGGGGCTGGATGAGCAGTTCTTC. Protein sequence: CASSLAGGLDEQFF.

In its sample, this clonotype was seen a few times. The chain is built from TRBV12-3 or TRBV12-4 and TRBJ2-3; either TRBD1 or TRBD2 may supply D (5 bases each). This CDR3 has 15 residues. Trimming left V 7 bases short and J 1 base short, with 15 bases between. The CDR3: CASIEGLVGTDTQYF. The DNA for the CDR3 is TGTGCCAGCATCGAGGGGCTAGTGGGCACAGATACGCAGTATTTT.

The sample holds many counts of this clonotype. This chain links TRBV6-5 with TRBJ2-1; 10 bases are a match to TRBD2. Germline-derived CDR1 and CDR2 are MNHEY and SVGAGI. After removal of 0 bases from V and 5 bases from J, the junction contained 10 bases not matched to a gene. This CDR3 is built from 18 residues. CDR3 sequence (DNA): TGTGCCAGCAGTTACTCGGGAATAGCGGGGGGCCGGGACAATGAGCAGTTCTTC. It translates to CASSYSGIAGGRDNEQFF.

This clonotype appeared a single time. The chain links TRBV19 to TRBJ1-5, with TRBD1 matching over 11 bases. CDR3 length equals 16 residues. The J segment lost 2 bases and the V segment lost 10 bases, leaving 10 bases of the junction unmatched. Germline values: CDR1 LNHDA, CDR2 SQIVND (reference sequence). The CDR3 is CATRVGQGVRNQPQHF. As DNA, the CDR3 is TGTGCCACCAGAGTGGGACAGGGGGTTCGCAATCAGCCCCAGCATTTT. The entire variable domain, with the rest obtained from reference TRBV19 and TRBJ1-5, is as follows: DGGITQSPKYLFRKEGQNVTLSCEQNLNHDAMYWYRQDPGQGLRLIYYSQIVNDFQKGDIAEGYSVSREKKESFPLTVTSAQKNPTAFYLCATRVGQGVRNQPQHFGDGTRLSIL.

The chain employs TRBV18 and TRBJ1-6; 8 bases match TRBD1. Germline-derived CDR1 and CDR2 are KGHSH and LQKENI. This CDR3 region has 17 residues. V lost 0 bases, J lost 7 bases, and 8 bases stayed unmatched. The CDR3 region is CASSPPAAGGGNSPLHF. The DNA of the CDR3 is TGTGCCAGCTCACCACCCGCCGCAGGGGGCGGGAATTCACCCCTCCACTTT.

This clonotype was found a few times. This chain connects TRBV11-2 to TRBJ2-7, with a tentative D call TRBD2 (6 bases). CDR1 is SGHAT and CDR2 is FQNNGV in the germline V gene. CDR3 length equals 14 residues. The V end was cut by 5 bases, the J end by 3 bases, with 14 bases between. This chain's CDR3 is CASSMAGKNYEQYF. CDR3 sequence (DNA): TGTGCCAGCAGCATGGCGGGGAAGAACTACGAGCAGTACTTC.

This clonotype was seen ten or more times. The genes are TRBV28 and TRBJ1-5; no clear D. V shed 6 bases and J shed 4 bases, with 22 bases lying between them. This CDR3 is built from 17 residues. The germline gives CDR1 MDHEN, CDR2 SYDVKM. The CDR3 bases are TGTGCCAGCAGCCCGCCGTCGTGGAGTGTAGCAAATCAGCCCCAGCATTTT. Protein sequence: CASSPPSWSVANQPQHF.

This chain links TRBV5-5 with TRBJ2-2; 7 positions match TRBD2. The CDR3 extends over 17 amino acids. J gave up 4 bases and V 3 bases, and 12 bases lay outside the gene matches. CDR1 and CDR2 from the germline V gene are SGHKS and YYEKEE (reference sequence). The CDR3 DNA reads TGTGCCAGCAGCTGGACCGGGACTACTGAGGTCACCGGGGAGCTGTTTTTT. This translates into CASSWTGTTEVTGELFF.

In its sample, this clonotype was seen many times. V and J are TRBV28 and TRBJ1-4; D call uncertain. Between the trimmed V and J ends, which lost 4 bases and 5 bases, there was a span of 14 bases. Germline CDR1 and CDR2: MDHEN and SYDVKM. This CDR3 spans 15 amino acids. DNA for the CDR3: TGTGCCAGCAGTTCCCATCCGAGTTCAAATGAAAAACTGTTTTTT. It specifies CASSSHPSSNEKLFF.

This clonotype was detected a few times. The V gene is TRBV18, the J gene TRBJ2-7; D might be TRBD1 (6 bases). This CDR3 region has 14 residues. Looked up from germline, CDR1 is KGHSH and CDR2 is LQKENI. V lost 6 bases and J 6 bases, leaving 18 bases between the germline ends. This chain's CDR3 is CASSPSGGAGEQYF. The CDR3 DNA reads TGTGCCAGCTCCCCCTCTGGGGGCGCGGGCGAGCAGTACTTC.

This clonotype was observed many times. The rearrangement links TRBV27 to TRBJ1-1; D remains unclear. With 3 bases removed from V and 5 bases from J, the gap between germline ends came to 13 bases. Germline V gene data show CDR1 as MNHEY and CDR2 as SMNVEV (reference sequence). The CDR3 contains 14 residues. DNA for the CDR3: TGTGCCAGCAGTTTCCCATCGCCGGTGACTGAAGCTTTCTTT. Translated, it gives CASSFPSPVTEAFF.

The chain is built from TRBV4-3 and TRBJ1-2; perhaps TRBD1 as D (5 bases). V gave up 0 bases and J gave up 0 bases, with 14 bases separating them. This CDR3 region has 17 residues. CDR1 and CDR2 (germline): LGHNA, YSLEER. CDR3 in amino acids: CASSQELLGGTNYGYTF. The CDR3 coding sequence is TGCGCCAGCAGCCAAGAACTCCTCGGGGGGACTAACTATGGCTACACCTTC.